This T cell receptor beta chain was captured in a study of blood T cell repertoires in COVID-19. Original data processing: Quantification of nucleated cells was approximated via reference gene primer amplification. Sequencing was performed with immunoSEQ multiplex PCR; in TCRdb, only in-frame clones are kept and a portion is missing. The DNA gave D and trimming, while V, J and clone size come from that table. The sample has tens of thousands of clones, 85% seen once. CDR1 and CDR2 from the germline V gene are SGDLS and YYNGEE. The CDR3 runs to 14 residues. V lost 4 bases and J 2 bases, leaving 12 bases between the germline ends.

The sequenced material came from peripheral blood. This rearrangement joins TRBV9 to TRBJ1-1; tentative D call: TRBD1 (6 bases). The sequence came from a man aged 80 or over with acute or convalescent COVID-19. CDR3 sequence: CASSRTAFNTEAFF. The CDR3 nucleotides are TGTGCCAGCAGCAGGACAGCTTTCAACACTGAAGCTTTCTTT.